A selection of T cell receptor beta chains follows, all from one sample in a study of T cells in Graves' hyperthyroidism and ophthalmopathy. Via MiXCR, TCRdb re-called the multiplex PCR reads, giving one row per CDR3 protein. Found here are about 500,000 distinct CDR3 sequences, about 15% of them singletons; the top ten hold around 28%. The material sequenced was blood. These receptors all come from a woman aged 25-40 years with Graves' ophthalmopathy. CDR3s leave out the opening cysteine and the closing phenylalanine or tryptophan. Each record gives: V gene, CDR3 protein.

V gene: TRBV7-3; CDR3 protein: ASSLEYTGELF
V gene: TRBV29-1; CDR3 protein: SVDPLAEATTDTQY
V gene: TRBV15; CDR3 protein: ATSRDGGRYGYT
V gene: TRBV5-1; CDR3 protein: ASSFLGQGDTQY
V gene: TRBV25-1; CDR3 protein: ASSVYNSPLH
V gene: TRBV13; CDR3 protein: ASSLDRRSLLH
V gene: TRBV19; CDR3 protein: ASSIIGAKNIQY
V gene: TRBV6-1; CDR3 protein: ASRQTGGYYNEQY
V gene: TRBV28; CDR3 protein: ASVNTYEQY
V gene: TRBV3-1; CDR3 protein: ASSHGLTEQF
V gene: TRBV5-4; CDR3 protein: ASSQGKGSYT
V gene: TRBV6-2/TRBV6-3; CDR3 protein: ASSKRPGQNYEQY
V gene: TRBV20-1; CDR3 protein: SARDPRGSYEQY
V gene: TRBV24-1; CDR3 protein: ATSDPLLAGALDTQY
V gene: TRBV12-3/TRBV12-4; CDR3 protein: ASSLTQLYEQY
V gene: TRBV27; CDR3 protein: ASSLIGEPQH
V gene: TRBV6-1; CDR3 protein: ASKSRQGGRNEKLF
V gene: TRBV19; CDR3 protein: ASSGTRLGEQY
V gene: TRBV28; CDR3 protein: ASAYRGRGGITGELF
V gene: TRBV20-1; CDR3 protein: SAARDRVGGNQPQY
V gene: TRBV20-1; CDR3 protein: SASNPGQLNTEAF
V gene: TRBV7-2; CDR3 protein: ASSLLMLAASIKETQY
V gene: TRBV12-3/TRBV12-4; CDR3 protein: ASSSRDRGYQETQY
V gene: TRBV28; CDR3 protein: ASSHGQEPDTQY
V gene: TRBV20-1; CDR3 protein: SARGLFNEQF
V gene: TRBV19; CDR3 protein: ASAQISSNTGELF
V gene: TRBV7-9; CDR3 protein: ASSFPGRNLYEQY